This T cell receptor (beta chain) was captured in a study of preoperative IRX-2 immunotherapy in early breast cancer. The table came from immunoSEQ multiplex PCR; TCRdb's copy has only in-frame clones and leaves some out. The sample holds about 67,000 clones, approximately 93% seen once. The treatment: preoperative locoregional IRX-2 cytokine immunotherapy. Preoperative locoregional IRX-2 cytokine immunotherapy was tested in the phase Ib source study. This sample was gathered from a patient treated with IRX-2 immunotherapy. The sequence derives from a human donor with breast cancer.

CDR3 sequence: CASRSHLAGVYEQYF. The CDR3 coding sequence is TGTGCCAGCAGGTCCCACCTAGCGGGGGTCTACGAGCAGTACTTC. The rearrangement links TRBV27 to TRBJ2-7; 10 positions agree with TRBD2. Germline values: CDR1 MNHEY, CDR2 SMNVEV (reference sequence). V gave up 6 bases and J gave up 3 bases; unmatched junction bases: 8. The CDR3 loop spans 15 amino acids.